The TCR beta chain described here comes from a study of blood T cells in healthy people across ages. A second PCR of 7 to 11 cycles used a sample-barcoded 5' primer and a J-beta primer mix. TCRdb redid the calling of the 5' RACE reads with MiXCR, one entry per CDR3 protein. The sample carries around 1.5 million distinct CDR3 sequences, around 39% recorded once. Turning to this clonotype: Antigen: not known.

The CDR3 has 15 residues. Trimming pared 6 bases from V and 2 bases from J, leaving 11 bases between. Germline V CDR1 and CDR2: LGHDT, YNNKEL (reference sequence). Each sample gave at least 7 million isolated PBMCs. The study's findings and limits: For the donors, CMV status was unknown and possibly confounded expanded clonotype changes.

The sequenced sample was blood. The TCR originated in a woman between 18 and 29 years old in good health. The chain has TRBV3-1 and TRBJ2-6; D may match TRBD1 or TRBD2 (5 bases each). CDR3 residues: CASRVQGAGANVLTF. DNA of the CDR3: TGTGCCAGCAGAGTTCAGGGAGCTGGGGCCAACGTCCTGACTTTC.